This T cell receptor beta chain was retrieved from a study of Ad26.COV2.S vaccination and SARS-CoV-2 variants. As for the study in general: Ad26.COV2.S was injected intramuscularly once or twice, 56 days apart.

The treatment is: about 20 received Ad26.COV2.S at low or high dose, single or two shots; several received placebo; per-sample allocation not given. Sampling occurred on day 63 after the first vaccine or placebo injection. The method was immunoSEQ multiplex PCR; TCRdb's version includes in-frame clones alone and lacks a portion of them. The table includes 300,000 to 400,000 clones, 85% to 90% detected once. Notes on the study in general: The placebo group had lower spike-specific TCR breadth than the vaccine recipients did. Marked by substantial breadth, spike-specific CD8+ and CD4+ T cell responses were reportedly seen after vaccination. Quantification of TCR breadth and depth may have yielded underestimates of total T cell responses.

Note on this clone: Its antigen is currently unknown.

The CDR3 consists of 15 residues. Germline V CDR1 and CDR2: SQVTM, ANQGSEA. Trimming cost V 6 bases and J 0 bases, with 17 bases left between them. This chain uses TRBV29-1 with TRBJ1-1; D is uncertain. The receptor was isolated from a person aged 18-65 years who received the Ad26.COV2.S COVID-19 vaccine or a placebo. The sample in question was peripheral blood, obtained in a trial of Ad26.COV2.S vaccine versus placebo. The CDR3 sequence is CSVSYIGRLNTEAFF. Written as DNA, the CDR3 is TGCAGCGTGTCTTATATTGGGCGGCTGAACACTGAAGCTTTCTTT.